This TCR beta chain was identified during a study of OX40 agonist ivuxolimab in advanced cancers. Whole-study context: Three dose-escalation patients had partial responses: one with hepatocellular carcinoma and two with cutaneous melanoma.

The assay was immunoSEQ multiplex PCR, and TCRdb's table has in-frame clones only and misses some. The sample yields roughly 72,000 clones, roughly 80% seen once. The germline gives CDR1 SGHTA, CDR2 FQGTGA. Trimming removed 5 bases from V and 6 bases from J; junction bases left unmatched: 13. This CDR3 spans 16 amino acids. Autoimmune disease history or systemic immunosuppression excluded patients. Judged by abundance, this clone is medium-sized. Its target is not known. The sample has other DNA sequences that encode this CDR3 too. Study results and caveats: The average count of expanded clones was higher among CD8+ T cells than among CD4+.

The J gene is TRBJ2-1, the V gene TRBV7-3, with 7 bases lining up with TRBD2. Sample: CD4+ or CD8+ T cells sorted from blood, taken in a trial of the OX40 agonist ivuxolimab. The TCR was taken from an adult with an advanced solid tumor such as melanoma, head and neck, liver or kidney cancer. The CDR3 nucleotides are TGTGCCAGCAGCCCCTCCGGTGTGGGAGGGAGCAATGAGCAGTTCTTC. This sequence encodes CASSPSGVGGSNEQFF.